These 21 T cell receptor beta chains share one sample of origin, sequenced in a study of blood T cell repertoires in COVID-19. Assay used: immunoSEQ multiplex PCR; TCRdb lists only in-frame clones, some missing. The sample lists 100,000 or so clones; just under 80% were seen once. The sequenced sample consisted of peripheral blood. The receptors come from a man in his 70s with active or convalescent COVID-19.

The chain uses TRBV7-6 and TRBJ2-1; 7 bases agree with TRBD2. The CDR3 totals 16 residues. The V segment lost 1 base and the J segment 8 bases; nucleotides outside the gene matches: 11. The V gene's germline CDR1 is SGHVS and CDR2 FNYEAQ. CDR3: CASSLGALAERDEQFF. Here the CDR3 DNA reads TGTGCCAGCAGCTTAGGCGCTCTAGCGGAAAGGGATGAGCAGTTCTTC.

The chain joins TRBV5-4 to TRBJ2-1, with 10 positions matching TRBD2. This CDR3 contains 17 residues. The J segment lost 0 bases and the V segment lost 2 bases, leaving 5 bases of the junction unmatched. CDR1 is SGHNT and CDR2 is YYREEE in the germline V gene (reference sequence). CDR3 protein: CASSLSGGASSYNEQFF. The CDR3 DNA follows: TGTGCCAGCAGCTTAAGCGGGGGGGCTTCCTCCTACAATGAGCAGTTCTTC.

This clone was recorded only once. V is TRBV12-5 and J is TRBJ2-1; 11 positions agree with TRBD2. J lost 1 base, V lost 6 bases, and 8 bases had no gene match. The germline V gene encodes CDR1 LGHNT and CDR2 FRNRAP. The CDR3 consists of 17 residues. The CDR3, as DNA: TGTGCTAGTGGCTTACAGGGACTAGCGGATTCCTACAATGAGCAGTTCTTC. Protein: CASGLQGLADSYNEQFF.

This clone appeared a single time. V is TRBV7-9 and J is TRBJ1-2, with D tentatively TRBD1 (6 bases). V lost 2 bases, J lost 6 bases, and 19 bases lay in between. The CDR3 contains 16 residues. In germline, CDR1 is SEHNR, CDR2 FQNEAQ (reference sequence). CDR3 protein: CASSLNVGQRDNGYTF. CDR3 bases: TGTGCCAGCAGCTTAAATGTCGGACAGAGAGACAATGGCTACACCTTC.

The V gene is TRBV28, the J gene TRBJ1-5; no clear D. Germline V CDR1 and CDR2: MDHEN, SYDVKM. The germline V and J ends were trimmed by 6 bases and 7 bases, with 16 bases remaining between them. The CDR3 is made up of 14 amino acids. Written as DNA, the CDR3 is TGTGCCAGCAGCTCGGGTGGAGAAGACCAGCCCCAGCATTTT. Protein: CASSSGGEDQPQHF. The full variable domain, its missing parts supplied by reference TRBV28 and TRBJ1-5, is DVKVTQSSRYLVKRTGEKVFLECVQDMDHENMFWYRQDPGLGLRLIYFSYDVKMKEKGDIPEGYSVSREKKERFSLILESASTNQTSMYLCASSSGGEDQPQHFGDGTRLSIL.

The chain has TRBV28 and TRBJ2-7; D is perhaps TRBD1 (5 bases). The CDR3 consists of 12 residues. V was pared by 2 bases and J by 3 bases, with 5 bases between. Looked up from germline, CDR1 is MDHEN and CDR2 is SYDVKM. CDR3 protein: CASSLDSYEQYF. In nucleotides, the CDR3 is TGTGCCAGCAGTTTAGACAGCTACGAGCAGTACTTC.

The chain is built from TRBV7-2 and TRBJ2-3; no firm D call. CDR3 size: 16 residues. Trimming stripped 5 bases from V and 2 bases from J, with 17 bases between. CDR1 SGHTA and CDR2 FQGNSA come from the germline V gene. The CDR3 spells CASSTAAVPPTDTQYF. As DNA, the CDR3 is TGTGCCAGCAGCACCGCGGCAGTACCTCCCACAGATACGCAGTATTTT.

The CDR3 protein is CASSQEWDRGTTGELFF. DNA of the CDR3: TGCGCCAGCAGCCAAGAGTGGGACCGGGGGACCACCGGGGAGCTGTTTTTT. V usage is TRBV4-3 and J usage is TRBJ2-2; perhaps TRBD2 as D (6 bases). Germline V gene data show CDR1 as LGHNA and CDR2 as YSLEER. The CDR3 is 17 residues long. Trimming took off 0 bases at V and 4 bases at J, with 15 bases between the two ends.

The chain recombines TRBV11-1 with TRBJ1-2, with D unresolved. Trimming shortened V by 3 bases and J by 5 bases, and 10 bases separated the two germline ends. In germline, CDR1 is SGHAT, CDR2 FQDESV (reference sequence). This CDR3 is 13 amino acids long. CDR3 nucleotide sequence: TGTGCCAGCAGCTTGGGCAGAGAGTATGGCTACACCTTC. Protein sequence: CASSLGREYGYTF.

The chain has TRBV6-2 or TRBV6-3 and TRBJ1-2; 7 bases are shared with TRBD1. V shed 2 bases and J 8 bases; nucleotides not matched to a gene: 20. CDR1 is MNHEY and CDR2 is SVGEGT in the germline V gene. There are 18 residues in the CDR3. The CDR3 nucleotides are TGTGCCAGCAGTTACGGGGCAGTTACTTTCGGACAGGCCGCGGGCTACACCTTC. It encodes CASSYGAVTFGQAAGYTF.

The rearrangement joins TRBV5-4 to TRBJ2-5, with D possibly TRBD2 on 5 matching bases. V lost 0 bases and J lost 5, with 5 bases in between. The CDR3 extends over 12 amino acids. The germline V gene has CDR1 SGHNT and CDR2 YYREEE (reference sequence). Here the CDR3 reads CASSLVAETQYF. CDR3 sequence (DNA): TGTGCCAGCAGCTTGGTAGCGGAGACCCAGTACTTC. The full variable domain, with the rest looked up from reference TRBV5-4 and TRBJ2-5, is ETGVTQSPTHLIKTRGQQVTLRCSSQSGHNTVSWYQQALGQGPQFIFQYYREEENGRGNFPPRFSGLQFPNYSSELNVNALELDDSALYLCASSLVAETQYFGPGTRLLVL.

CDR3 amino acids: CASSQLLAGAFYEQYF. Here the CDR3 DNA reads TGTGCCAGCAGCCAACTACTAGCGGGGGCATTTTACGAGCAGTACTTC. The J gene is TRBJ2-7, the V gene TRBV3-1 (or the pseudogene TRBV3-2); TRBD2 agrees at 11 bases. The CDR3 spans 16 residues. The germline V gene encodes CDR1 LGHDT and CDR2 YNNKEL (reference sequence). Germline trimming cut 2 bases from V and 4 bases from J; bases unmatched to any gene: 7.

Only one count was recorded for this clone. The chain links TRBV19 to TRBJ2-2, with 9 bases identical to TRBD1. Germline CDR1 is LNHDA and CDR2 is SQIVND (reference sequence). The CDR3 totals 16 residues. V lost 6 bases and J lost 4; bases outside the gene matches: 9. Written as DNA, the CDR3 is TGTGCCAGTAGAACTGCCGGGACAGGGTTCACCGGGGAGCTGTTTTTT. Its protein product is CASRTAGTGFTGELFF.

The chain links TRBV3-1 (or the pseudogene TRBV3-2) to TRBJ1-2, with a possible D match to TRBD1 (5 bases). Trimming cost V 2 bases and J 8 bases, with 9 bases left between them. The CDR3 sequence is 12 residues long. Germline CDR1 reads LGHDT; CDR2 reads YNNKEL (reference sequence). The CDR3 coding sequence is TGTGCCAGCAGCCAACCAGGGTACGGCTACACCTTC. Translated, it gives CASSQPGYGYTF.

This clone came up once. The chain is built from TRBV3-1 (or the pseudogene TRBV3-2) and TRBJ1-5; unclear D gene. Germline CDR1 reads LGHDT; CDR2 reads YNNKEL (reference sequence). This CDR3 region has 13 residues. Trimming took 3 bases from V and 4 from J, leaving 7 bases between them. The CDR3, as DNA: TGTGCCAGCAGCCAGATGCGTAATCAGCCCCAGCATTTT. As protein: CASSQMRNQPQHF.

The rearrangement joins TRBV4-2 to TRBJ2-3, with 9 positions matching TRBD2. CDR1 and CDR2 from the germline V gene are LGHNA and YNFKEQ. This CDR3 is 16 amino acids long. With V trimmed by 2 bases and J by 6 bases, 9 bases remained unmatched. CDR3 coding DNA: TGTGCCAGCAGCCAACGTGAGCGGGAGGCCGTGGATACGCAGTATTTT. Translating gives CASSQREREAVDTQYF.

The rearrangement links TRBV7-3 to TRBJ2-1; tentative D call: TRBD1 (6 bases). The CDR3 spans 14 residues. Germline V gene sequence: CDR1 SGHTA, CDR2 FQGTGA. Trimming stripped 1 base from V and 8 bases from J, with 12 bases between. The CDR3 DNA follows: TGTGCCAGCAGCTTAAACAGGGTGGCAGATGAGCAGTTCTTC. Translated: CASSLNRVADEQFF.

In DNA form, the CDR3 reads TGCAGCGTAGCAGGGGGCTCCTCAAATGAAAAACTGTTTTTT. The encoded protein is CSVAGGSSNEKLFF. The chain has TRBV29-1 and TRBJ1-4, with 8 nucleotides matching TRBD1. CDR1 is SQVTM, CDR2 ANQGSEA, per germline. This CDR3 has 14 residues. Unmatched junction bases numbered 8, after V lost 6 bases and J lost 5 bases.

This clone was picked up a small number of times. The V gene is TRBV2, the J gene TRBJ1-1; perhaps TRBD1 as D (5 bases). CDR3 length: 14 residues. Germline V CDR1 and CDR2: SNHLY, FYNNEI. V was trimmed by 3 bases and J by 0 bases, leaving 8 bases between them. The CDR3, as DNA: TGTGCCAGCAGTGACCAGGGCATGAACACTGAAGCTTTCTTT. Translated, it gives CASSDQGMNTEAFF.

The chain is built from TRBV5-1 and TRBJ2-2, with 8 nucleotides matching TRBD1. Germline values: CDR1 SGHRS, CDR2 YFSETQ. This CDR3 spans 15 amino acids. With 4 bases clipped from V and 6 bases from J, the junction kept 8 bases outside the gene matches. The CDR3 loop is CASSPDRGGAGELFF. The CDR3 DNA is TGCGCCAGCAGCCCTGACAGGGGAGGCGCCGGGGAGCTGTTTTTT.

This chain connects TRBV12-5 to TRBJ2-7, with 7 nucleotides matching TRBD2. CDR3 length: 12 amino acids. With 5 bases clipped from V and 5 bases from J, the junction kept 3 bases outside the gene matches. Germline V CDR1 and CDR2: LGHNT, FRNRAP. CDR3 bases: TGTGCTAGTGGTAGCGGGATAGACGAGCAGTACTTC. Residues: CASGSGIDEQYF.